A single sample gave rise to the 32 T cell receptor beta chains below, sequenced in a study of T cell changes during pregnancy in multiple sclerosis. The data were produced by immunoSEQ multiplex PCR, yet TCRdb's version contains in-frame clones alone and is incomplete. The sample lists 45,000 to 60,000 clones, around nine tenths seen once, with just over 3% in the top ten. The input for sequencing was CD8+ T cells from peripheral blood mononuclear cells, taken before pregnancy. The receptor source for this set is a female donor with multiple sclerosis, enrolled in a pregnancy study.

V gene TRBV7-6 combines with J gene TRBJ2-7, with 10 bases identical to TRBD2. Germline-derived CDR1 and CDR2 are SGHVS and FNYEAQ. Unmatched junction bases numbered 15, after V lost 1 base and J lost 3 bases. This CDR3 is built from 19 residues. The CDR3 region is CASSLGFRLAGGAGYEQYF. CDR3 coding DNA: TGTGCCAGCAGCTTAGGTTTCCGATTAGCGGGGGGCGCGGGCTACGAGCAGTACTTC.

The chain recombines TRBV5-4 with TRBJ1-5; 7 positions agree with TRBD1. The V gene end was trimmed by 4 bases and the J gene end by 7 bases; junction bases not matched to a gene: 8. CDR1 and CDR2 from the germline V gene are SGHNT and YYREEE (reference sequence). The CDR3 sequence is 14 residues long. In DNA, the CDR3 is TGTGCCAGCAGCATTAGGGGGCTAGGGCAGCCCCAGCATTTT. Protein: CASSIRGLGQPQHF.

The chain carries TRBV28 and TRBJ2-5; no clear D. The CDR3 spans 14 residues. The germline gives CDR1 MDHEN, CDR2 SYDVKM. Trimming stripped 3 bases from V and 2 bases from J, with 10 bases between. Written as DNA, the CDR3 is TGTGCCAGCAGTTTCCCCCGGGTACAAGAGACCCAGTACTTC. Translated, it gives CASSFPRVQETQYF.

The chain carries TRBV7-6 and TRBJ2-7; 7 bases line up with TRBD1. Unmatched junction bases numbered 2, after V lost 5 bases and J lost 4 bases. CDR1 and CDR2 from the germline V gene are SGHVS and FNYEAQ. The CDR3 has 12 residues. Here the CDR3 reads CASSQGVYEQYF. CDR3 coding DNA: TGTGCCAGCAGCCAGGGGGTTTACGAGCAGTACTTC.

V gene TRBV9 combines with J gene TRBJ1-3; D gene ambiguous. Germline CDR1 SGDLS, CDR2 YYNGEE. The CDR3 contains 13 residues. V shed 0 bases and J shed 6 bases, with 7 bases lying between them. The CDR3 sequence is CASSVDSKNTIYF. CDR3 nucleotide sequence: TGTGCCAGCAGCGTAGACTCCAAAAACACCATATATTTT.

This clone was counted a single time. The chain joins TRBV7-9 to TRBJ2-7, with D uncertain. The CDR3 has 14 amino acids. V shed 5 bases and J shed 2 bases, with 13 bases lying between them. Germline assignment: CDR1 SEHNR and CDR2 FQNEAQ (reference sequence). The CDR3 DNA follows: TGTGCCAGCAGCAGCTTACGGGTTCCCTACGAGCAGTACTTC. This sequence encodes CASSSLRVPYEQYF.

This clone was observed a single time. CDR3 amino acids: CASTSGGGLAKNIQYF. DNA for the CDR3: TGCGCCTCAACTAGCGGGGGGGGGTTAGCCAAAAACATTCAGTACTTC. The chain recombines TRBV4-1 with TRBJ2-4, with TRBD2 identical over 13 bases. The germline CDR1 and CDR2 sequences are MGHRA and YSYEKL. The CDR3 is made up of 16 amino acids. The J segment lost 0 bases and the V segment lost 11 bases, leaving 7 bases of the junction unmatched.

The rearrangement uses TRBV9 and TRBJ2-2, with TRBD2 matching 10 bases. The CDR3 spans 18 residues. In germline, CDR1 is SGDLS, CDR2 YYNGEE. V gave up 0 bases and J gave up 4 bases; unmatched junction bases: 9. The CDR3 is CASSVVASGGPLTGELFF. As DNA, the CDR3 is TGTGCCAGCAGCGTAGTGGCTAGCGGGGGCCCACTCACCGGGGAGCTGTTTTTT.

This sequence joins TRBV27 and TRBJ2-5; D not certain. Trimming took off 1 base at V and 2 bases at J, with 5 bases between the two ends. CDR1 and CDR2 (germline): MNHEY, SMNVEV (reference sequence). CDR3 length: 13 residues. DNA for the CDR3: TGTGCCAGCAGTTTATGGCCGCAAGAGACCCAGTACTTC. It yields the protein CASSLWPQETQYF.

The CDR3 DNA follows: TGTGCCAGCAGCCCAGGACTAGCGGGCGTCGCCTTTAGCACAGATACGCAGTATTTT. This translates into CASSPGLAGVAFSTDTQYF. The rearrangement joins TRBV13 to TRBJ2-3; 11 bases match TRBD2. This CDR3 comprises 19 residues. V was clipped by 5 bases and J by 0 bases; unmatched bases: 13. Looked up from germline, CDR1 is PRHDT and CDR2 is FYEKMQ (reference sequence).

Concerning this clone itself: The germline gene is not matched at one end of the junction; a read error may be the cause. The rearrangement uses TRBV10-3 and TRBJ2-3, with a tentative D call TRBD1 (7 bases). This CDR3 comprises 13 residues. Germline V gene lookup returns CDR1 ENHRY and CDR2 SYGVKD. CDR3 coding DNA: TGTGCCTTCAGGGGGGCAGGCACAGATACGCAGTATTTT. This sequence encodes CAFRGAGTDTQYF.

The CDR3 nucleotides are TGTGCCAGCAGTGAAACGAGCGGGGACACCGGGGAGCTGTTTTTT. Protein product: CASSETSGDTGELFF. The chain links TRBV6-1 to TRBJ2-2; TRBD2 aligns across 7 bases. Per germline, CDR1 MNHNS and CDR2 SASEGT. The length of the CDR3 is 15 residues. Unmatched junction bases numbered 3, after V lost 2 bases and J lost 3 bases.

CDR3 DNA sequence: TGCGCCAGCAGCCCAGTAGCGGGGGGGTCCCTAGATACGCAGTATTTT. Translated: CASSPVAGGSLDTQYF. J is TRBJ2-3 and V is TRBV4-1, with 11 bases identical to TRBD2. This CDR3 region has 16 residues. The V gene end was trimmed by 4 bases and the J gene end by 5 bases; junction bases not matched to a gene: 8. CDR1 and CDR2 (germline): MGHRA, YSYEKL.

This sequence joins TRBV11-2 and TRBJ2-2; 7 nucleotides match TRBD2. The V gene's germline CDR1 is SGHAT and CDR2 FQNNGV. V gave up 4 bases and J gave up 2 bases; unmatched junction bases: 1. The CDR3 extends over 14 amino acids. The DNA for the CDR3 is TGTGCCAGCAGCTCGGGGGGTAACACCGGGGAGCTGTTTTTT. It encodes CASSSGGNTGELFF.

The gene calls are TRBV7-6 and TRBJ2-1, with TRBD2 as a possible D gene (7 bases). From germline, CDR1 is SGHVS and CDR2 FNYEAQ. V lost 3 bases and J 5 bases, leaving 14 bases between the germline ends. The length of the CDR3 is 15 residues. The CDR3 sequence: CASSLTGGGDNEQFF. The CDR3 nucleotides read TGTGCCAGCAGCTTGACGGGGGGCGGGGACAATGAGCAGTTCTTC.

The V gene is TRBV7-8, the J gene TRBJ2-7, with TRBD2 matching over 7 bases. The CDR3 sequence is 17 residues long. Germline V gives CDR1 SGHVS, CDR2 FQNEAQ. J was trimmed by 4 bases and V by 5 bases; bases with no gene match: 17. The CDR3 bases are TGTGCCAGCAGCCTGGACGCCTTAAGGGAGGGCCCGTACGAGCAGTACTTC. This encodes CASSLDALREGPYEQYF.

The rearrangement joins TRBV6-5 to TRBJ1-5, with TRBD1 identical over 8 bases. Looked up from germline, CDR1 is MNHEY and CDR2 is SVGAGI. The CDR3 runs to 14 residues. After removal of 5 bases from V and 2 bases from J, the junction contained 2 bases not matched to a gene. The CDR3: CASSIQGGNQPQHF. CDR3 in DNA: TGTGCCAGCAGTATACAGGGGGGCAATCAGCCCCAGCATTTT.

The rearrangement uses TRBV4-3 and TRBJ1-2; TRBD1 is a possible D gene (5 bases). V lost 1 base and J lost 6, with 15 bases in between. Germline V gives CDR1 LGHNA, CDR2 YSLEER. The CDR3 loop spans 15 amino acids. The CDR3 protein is CASSQAGQGRNGYTF. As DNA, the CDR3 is TGCGCCAGCAGCCAAGCCGGACAAGGGCGCAATGGCTACACCTTC.

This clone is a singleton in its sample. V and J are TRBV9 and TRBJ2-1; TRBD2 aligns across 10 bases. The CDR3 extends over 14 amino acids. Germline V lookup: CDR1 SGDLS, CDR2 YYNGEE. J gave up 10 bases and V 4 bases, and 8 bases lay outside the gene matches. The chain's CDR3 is CASSPAGGRWEQFF. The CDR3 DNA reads TGTGCCAGCAGCCCAGCGGGGGGGCGTTGGGAGCAGTTCTTC. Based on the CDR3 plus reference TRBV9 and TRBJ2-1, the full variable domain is DSGVTQTPKHLITATGQRVTLRCSPRSGDLSVYWYQQSLDQGLQFLIQYYNGEERAKGNILERFSAQQFPDLHSELNLSSLELGDSALYFCASSPAGGRWEQFFGPGTRLTVL.

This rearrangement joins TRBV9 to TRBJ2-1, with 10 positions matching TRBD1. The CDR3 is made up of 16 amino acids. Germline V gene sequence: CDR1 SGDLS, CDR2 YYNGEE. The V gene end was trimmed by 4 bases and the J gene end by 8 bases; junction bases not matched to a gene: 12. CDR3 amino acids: CASSISRDRGSDEQFF. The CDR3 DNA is TGTGCCAGCAGCATTTCCCGGGACAGGGGATCCGATGAGCAGTTCTTC.

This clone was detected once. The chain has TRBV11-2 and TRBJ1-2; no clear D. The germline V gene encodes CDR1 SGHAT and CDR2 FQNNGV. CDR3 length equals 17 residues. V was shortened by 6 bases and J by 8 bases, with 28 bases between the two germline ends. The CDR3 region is CASSSIPVRRRPLGYTF. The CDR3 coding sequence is TGTGCCAGCAGTTCTATCCCGGTCAGGCGACGCCCTTTAGGCTACACCTTC.

The CDR3 DNA reads TGTGCCAGCAGCGAAAGGACAGGTACCAAAAACATTCAGTACTTC. Its translation is CASSERTGTKNIQYF. V usage is TRBV9 and J usage is TRBJ2-4; 7 nucleotides agree with TRBD1. CDR1 is SGDLS, CDR2 YYNGEE, per germline. CDR3 size: 15 residues. Unmatched junction bases numbered 5, after V lost 3 bases and J lost 2 bases.

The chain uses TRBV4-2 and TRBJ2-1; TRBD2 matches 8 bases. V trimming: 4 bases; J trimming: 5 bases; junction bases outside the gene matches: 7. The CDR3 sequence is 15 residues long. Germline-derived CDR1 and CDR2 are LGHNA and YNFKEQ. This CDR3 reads CASSPGLGVDNEQFF. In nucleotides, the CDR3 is TGTGCCAGCAGCCCGGGACTAGGGGTGGACAATGAGCAGTTCTTC.

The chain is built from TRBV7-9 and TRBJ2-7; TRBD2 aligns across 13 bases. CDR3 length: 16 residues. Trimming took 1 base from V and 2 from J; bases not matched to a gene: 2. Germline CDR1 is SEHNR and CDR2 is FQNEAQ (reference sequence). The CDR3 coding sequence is TGTGCCAGCAGCTTAGGGACTAGCGGGGGAACCTACGAGCAGTACTTC. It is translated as CASSLGTSGGTYEQYF.

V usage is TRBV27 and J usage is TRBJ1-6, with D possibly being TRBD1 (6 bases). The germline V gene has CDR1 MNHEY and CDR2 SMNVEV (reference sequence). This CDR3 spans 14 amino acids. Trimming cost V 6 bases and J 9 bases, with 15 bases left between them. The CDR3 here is CASRPQGVGSPLHF. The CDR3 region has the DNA TGTGCCAGCAGACCACAGGGAGTTGGTTCACCCCTCCACTTT.

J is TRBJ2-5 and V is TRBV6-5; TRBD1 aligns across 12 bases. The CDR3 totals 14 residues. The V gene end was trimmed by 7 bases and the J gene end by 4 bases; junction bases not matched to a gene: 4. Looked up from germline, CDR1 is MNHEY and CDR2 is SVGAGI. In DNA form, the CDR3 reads TGTGCCAGCACCGGGACAGGGGGCTTAGAGACCCAGTACTTC. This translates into CASTGTGGLETQYF.

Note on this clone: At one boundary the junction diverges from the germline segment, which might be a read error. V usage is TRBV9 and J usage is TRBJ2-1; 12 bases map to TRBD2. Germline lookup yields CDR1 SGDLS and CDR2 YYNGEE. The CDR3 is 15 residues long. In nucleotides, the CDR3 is TGTGCCAGCAGCGCTAGCGGGGGGGCCTATAATGAGCAGTTCTTC. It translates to CASSASGGAYNEQFF.

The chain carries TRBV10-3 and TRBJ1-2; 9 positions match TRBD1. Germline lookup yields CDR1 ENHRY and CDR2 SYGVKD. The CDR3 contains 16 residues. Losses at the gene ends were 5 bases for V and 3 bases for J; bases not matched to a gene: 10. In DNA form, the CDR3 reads TGTGCCATCAGTCGTATGCCGGGACAGGGTGACTATGGCTACACCTTC. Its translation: CAISRMPGQGDYGYTF.

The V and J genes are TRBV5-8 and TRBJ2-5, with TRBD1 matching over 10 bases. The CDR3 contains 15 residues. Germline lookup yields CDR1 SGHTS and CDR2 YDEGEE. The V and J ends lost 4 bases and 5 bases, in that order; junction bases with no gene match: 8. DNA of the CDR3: TGTGCCAGCAGCCCGGGACAGGGGTTGAGGGAGACCCAGTACTTC. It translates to CASSPGQGLRETQYF.

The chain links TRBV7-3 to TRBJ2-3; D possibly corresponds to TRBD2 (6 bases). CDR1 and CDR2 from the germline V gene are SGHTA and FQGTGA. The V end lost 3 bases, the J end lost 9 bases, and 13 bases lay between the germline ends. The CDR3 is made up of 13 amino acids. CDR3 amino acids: CASSLFGEETQYF. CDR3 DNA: TGTGCCAGCAGCTTGTTTGGGGAGGAAACGCAGTATTTT.

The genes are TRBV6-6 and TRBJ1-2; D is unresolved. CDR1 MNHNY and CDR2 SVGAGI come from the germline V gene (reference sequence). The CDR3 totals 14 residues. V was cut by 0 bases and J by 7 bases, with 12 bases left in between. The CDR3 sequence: CASSYSGGFAGYTF. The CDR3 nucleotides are TGTGCCAGCAGTTACTCGGGAGGGTTCGCTGGCTACACCTTC.

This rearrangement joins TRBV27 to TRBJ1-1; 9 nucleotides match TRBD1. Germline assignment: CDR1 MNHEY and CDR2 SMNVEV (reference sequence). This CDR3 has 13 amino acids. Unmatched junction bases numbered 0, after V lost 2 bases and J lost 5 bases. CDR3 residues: CASSLGTGTEAFF. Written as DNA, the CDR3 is TGTGCCAGCAGTTTAGGGACAGGGACTGAAGCTTTCTTT.